The clone carrying this T cell receptor (beta chain) was counted a single time. In the source study's methods: It was from reference gene primer amplification that nucleated cell counts were estimated. Profiling relied on immunoSEQ multiplex PCR, and the TCRdb table lists in-frame clones only, not all of them. That table gives V, J and clone size, and the DNA gave D and trimming. The data show fewer than 450,000 clones, with around 87% seen just once and nearly 6.5% held by the top ten. The sample originates from a study of blood T cell repertoires in COVID-19. Study-wide context: COVID-19 samples collected from the United States, Italy and Spain covered acute and convalescent phases. The cDNA or gDNA used as material had been derived from T cells, B-cell-depleted T cells, or PBMCs.

It was during active infection that Seattle patients were enrolled and then longitudinally followed. Trimming removed 2 bases from V and 9 bases from J; junction bases left unmatched: 7. Germline CDR1 is MNHEY and CDR2 is SVGEGT. This CDR3 has 15 residues. This sequence was found in a woman aged 45-65 years with COVID-19, enrolled during active disease. The chain carries TRBV6-2 or TRBV6-3 and TRBJ2-1; 10 bases match TRBD2. Sequenced: peripheral blood. CDR3 in DNA: TGTGCCAGCAGTTACGGAGCTAGCGGGAGTCTTGAGCAGTTCTTC. This encodes CASSYGASGSLEQFF.